Listed here is a single T cell receptor (beta chain). No antigen is known for it. It was with 60 Vbeta and 13 Jbeta primers that the PCR ran. Assay: immunoSEQ multiplex PCR; the TCRdb copy retains only in-frame clones and omits some. This sample has about 190,000 clones, with more than 75% found just once. The sample originates from a study of cytomegalovirus exposure and HLA in healthy donors. Background on the study: A prior analysis found 117 million unique TCR beta sequences from approximately 200 million T cells. Findings and caveats of the study: Versus the approximately 700-donor mean, an Asian-associated ancestry cluster reportedly showed fewer N-insertions in a later analysis.

The CDR3 loop spans 14 amino acids. In germline, CDR1 is LNHDA, CDR2 SQIVND (reference sequence). V lost 8 bases and J lost 2, with 16 bases in between. The sequenced sample was PBMCs. The chain couples TRBV19 to TRBJ2-7; perhaps TRBD1 as D (6 bases). The sequence was obtained from a woman in her 50s in good health and CMV-seronegative. The CDR3 protein is CASRRDTLAYEQYF. The CDR3 DNA follows: TGTGCCAGTCGTCGGGACACCCTGGCCTACGAGCAGTACTTC.